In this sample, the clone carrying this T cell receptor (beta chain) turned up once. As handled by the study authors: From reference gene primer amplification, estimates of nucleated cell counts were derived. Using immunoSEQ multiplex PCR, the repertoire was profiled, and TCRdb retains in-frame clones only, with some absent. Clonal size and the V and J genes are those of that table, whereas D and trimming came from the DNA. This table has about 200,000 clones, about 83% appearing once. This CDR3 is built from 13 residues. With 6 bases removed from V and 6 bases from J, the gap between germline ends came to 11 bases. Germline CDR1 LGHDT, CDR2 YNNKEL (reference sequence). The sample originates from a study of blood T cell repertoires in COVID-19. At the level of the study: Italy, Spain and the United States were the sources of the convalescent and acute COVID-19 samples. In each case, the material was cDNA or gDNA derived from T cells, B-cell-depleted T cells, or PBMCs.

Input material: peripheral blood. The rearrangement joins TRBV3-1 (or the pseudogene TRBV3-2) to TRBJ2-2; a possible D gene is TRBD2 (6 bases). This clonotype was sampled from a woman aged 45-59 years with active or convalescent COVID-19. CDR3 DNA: TGTGCCAGCAGTCTGACTAGTCCCGGGGAGCTGTTTTTT. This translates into CASSLTSPGELFF.